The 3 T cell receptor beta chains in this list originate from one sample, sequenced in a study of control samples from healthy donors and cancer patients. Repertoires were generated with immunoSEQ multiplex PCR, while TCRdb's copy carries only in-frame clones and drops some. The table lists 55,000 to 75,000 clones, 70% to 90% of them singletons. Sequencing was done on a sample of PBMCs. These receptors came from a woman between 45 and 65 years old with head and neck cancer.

In DNA, the CDR3 is TGTGCCAGTAGAGGGGGGCTAGCCAAAAACATTCAGTACTTC. It codes for CASRGGLAKNIQYF. This chain connects TRBV6-6 to TRBJ2-4; D assignment may be TRBD1 or TRBD2 (6 bases each). This CDR3 comprises 14 residues. V lost 9 bases, J lost 0 bases, and 12 bases lay in between. CDR1 and CDR2 from the germline V gene are MNHNY and SVGAGI (reference sequence).

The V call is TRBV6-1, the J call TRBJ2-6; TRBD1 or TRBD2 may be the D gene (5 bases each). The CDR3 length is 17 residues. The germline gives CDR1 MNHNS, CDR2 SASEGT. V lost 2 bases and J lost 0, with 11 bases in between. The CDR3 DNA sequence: TGTGCCAGCAGTGAACGGGGACCGAACTCTGGGGCCAACGTCCTGACTTTC. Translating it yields CASSERGPNSGANVLTF.

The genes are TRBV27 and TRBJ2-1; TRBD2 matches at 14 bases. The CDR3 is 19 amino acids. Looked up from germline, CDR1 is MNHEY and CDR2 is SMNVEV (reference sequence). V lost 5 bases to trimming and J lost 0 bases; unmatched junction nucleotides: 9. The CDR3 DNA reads TGTGCCAGCAGTCCGGGGACTAGCGGGGGACCCATCTCCTACAATGAGCAGTTCTTC. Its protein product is CASSPGTSGGPISYNEQFF.